This T cell receptor (beta chain) emerged from a study of T cell repertoires in cytomegalovirus infection. Study as a whole: Recently identified HLA-C-restricted CMV epitopes were used, and well-studied HLA-B-restricted CMV epitopes were used as well.

This clonotype appeared once. What it binds is unknown. Trimming stripped 4 bases from V and 3 bases from J, with 15 bases between. The CDR3 totals 15 residues. Via MiXCR, TCRdb re-called the reads, giving one row per CDR3 protein. The data contain 80,000 or so distinct CDR3 sequences, approximately 39% of them singletons. This receptor was taken from a human donor in good health (CMV status not recorded). Some clones in this sample may be carry-over from other donors' samples. This sequence joins TRBV12-3 or TRBV12-4 and TRBJ1-1; D possibly corresponds to TRBD1 (5 bases). The material was CD8+ T cells from cultured PBMCs, obtained from culture after CMV antigen stimulation. CDR3 DNA: TGTGCCAGCAGTTCCTGGGGGTTTCGGTACACTGAAGCTTTCTTT. Translated, it gives CASSSWGFRYTEAFF.